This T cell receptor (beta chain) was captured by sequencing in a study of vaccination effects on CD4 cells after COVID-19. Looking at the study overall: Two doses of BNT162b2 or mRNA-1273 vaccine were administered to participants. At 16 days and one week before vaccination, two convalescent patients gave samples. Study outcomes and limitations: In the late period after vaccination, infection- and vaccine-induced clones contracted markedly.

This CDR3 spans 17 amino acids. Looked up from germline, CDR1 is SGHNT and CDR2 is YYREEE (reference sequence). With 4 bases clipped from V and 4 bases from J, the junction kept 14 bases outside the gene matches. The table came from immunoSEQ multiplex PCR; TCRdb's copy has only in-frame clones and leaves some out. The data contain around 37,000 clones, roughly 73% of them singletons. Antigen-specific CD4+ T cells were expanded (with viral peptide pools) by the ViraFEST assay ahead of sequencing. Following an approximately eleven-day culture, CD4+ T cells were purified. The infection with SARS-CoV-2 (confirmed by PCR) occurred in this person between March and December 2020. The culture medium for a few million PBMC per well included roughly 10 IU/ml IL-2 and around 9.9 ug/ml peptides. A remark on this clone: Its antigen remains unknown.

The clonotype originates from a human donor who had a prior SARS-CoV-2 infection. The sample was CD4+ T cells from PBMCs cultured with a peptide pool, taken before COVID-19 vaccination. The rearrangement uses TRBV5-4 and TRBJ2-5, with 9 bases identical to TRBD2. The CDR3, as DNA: TGTGCCAGCAGCCCCCGGTCCGCGGGAGGGCCCGGAGAGACCCAGTACTTC. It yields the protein CASSPRSAGGPGETQYF. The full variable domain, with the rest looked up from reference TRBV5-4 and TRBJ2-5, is ETGVTQSPTHLIKTRGQQVTLRCSSQSGHNTVSWYQQALGQGPQFIFQYYREEENGRGNFPPRFSGLQFPNYSSELNVNALELDDSALYLCASSPRSAGGPGETQYFGPGTRLLVL.